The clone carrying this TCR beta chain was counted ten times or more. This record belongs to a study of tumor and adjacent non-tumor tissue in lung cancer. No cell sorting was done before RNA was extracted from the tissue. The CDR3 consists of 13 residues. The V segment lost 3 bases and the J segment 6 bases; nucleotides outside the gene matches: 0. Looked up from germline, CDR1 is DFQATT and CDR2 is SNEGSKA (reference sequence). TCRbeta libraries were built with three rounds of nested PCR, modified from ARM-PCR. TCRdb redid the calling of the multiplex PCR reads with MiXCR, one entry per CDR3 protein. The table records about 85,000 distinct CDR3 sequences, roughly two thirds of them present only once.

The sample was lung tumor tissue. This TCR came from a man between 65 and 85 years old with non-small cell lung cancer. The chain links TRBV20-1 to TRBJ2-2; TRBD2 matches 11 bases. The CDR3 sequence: CSARTSGAGELFF. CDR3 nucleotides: TGCAGTGCTAGGACTAGCGGGGCCGGGGAGCTGTTTTTT.